This section outlines one T cell receptor beta chain sequence together with its context. This clone's antigen is unknown. No quality values exist for individual bases; no much larger clone is one base distant. The TCR beta CDR3 regions were amplified from the RNA transcripts. A first-round RT-PCR of the TCR CDR3 used the HTBI primer set with the Qiagen OneStep RT-PCR kit. Libraries were constructed in a second round of multiplex PCR, after which size selection and purification were carried out. Sequencing of the libraries was done on an Illumina HiSeq2000 using paired-end 100 bp reads. The paper's data handling went like this. SOAPnuke was used to process the raw data, with reads discarded if the reads contained adapters or uncalled bases, had a mean Phred below 15, or lacked an exact constant-primer or identifier match. High-quality paired reads were merged using COPE v1.2.5, and each unique nucleotide sequence was defined as a clonotype. MiTCR v1.1 was used to align the clonotypes against IMGT TRBV, TRBD and TRBJ reference segments. Only V-J combinations with frequency above 0.0001, covering roughly 99% of repertoires, were analysed. A TCS score was defined as the ratio between F50 (clonal expansion) and ExV (chaos), using BLOSUM62-based TCRdist between CDR3 peptides within each V-J. Welch's t-statistics and random forest reduced fewer than 600 V-J features to roughly 13, which were used in a naive Bayes classifier (R e1071). The similarity between thyroid and blood repertoires was quantified using the Morisita-Horn index. Clones were called with MiXCR by TCRdb after fastp trimmed the public reads at Q25, and only in-frame beta chains were retained. Identical CDR3 proteins give one entry, which carries the most common genes and DNA. In this record, the V and J calls reflect TCRdb's handling and not the investigators' own analysis. The sample table lists 660,000 or so distinct CDR3 sequences, over 40% of them with a count of one. Jointly, the top ten make up under 8% of the sample.

The study excluded patients with uncontrolled infections, other autoimmune diseases, pregnancy or lactation. Diagnoses were based on clinical symptoms, serum thyroxine and TRAb, thyroid ultrasound and orbital computed tomography. Total RNA was extracted using Trizol reagent, and RNA quality was assessed on an Agilent 2100 Bioanalyzer. From the cysteine up to the phenylalanine, the CDR3 has a length of 15 residues. Only CDR3 DNA remains: 45 bases, in frame from the first base. The germline V gene (reference sequence) gives CDR1 as SEHNR and CDR2 as FQNEAQ. V is clipped by 4 bases and J by 8 bases, and the sequence between their germline boundaries is 20 bases long. This sample stems from a study of T cells in Graves' hyperthyroidism and ophthalmopathy (dated by TCRdb to the late 2010s). Describing the broader study: To identify TCR V-J signatures that set the groups apart, the researchers used a discovery cohort of about a hundred patients, made up of 40 to 45 with Graves' ophthalmopathy and approximately 57 with stable Graves' hyperthyroidism. Prospective prediction of ophthalmopathy was tested in an independent validation cohort of some 19 hyperthyroidism patients and approximately 17 patients who later progressed to ophthalmopathy. The roughly 91 discovery patients were randomly divided into training and test sets at a 7:3 ratio. In about 6 Graves' hyperthyroidism patients, the study also compared T-cell repertoires from thyroid tissue with T-cell repertoires from blood. Once sampling was done, hyperthyroidism patients were given methimazole at a starting dose of 30 mg daily, whereas ophthalmopathy patients were given high-dose intravenous methylprednisolone. The paper describes TCR Vbeta CDR3 sequencing of some 130 peripheral blood samples, made up of about 41 ophthalmopathy patients, some 76 hyperthyroidism patients and some 17 progressor patients. The investigation overall reported the following: In cross-validation, a model built on a 13 V-J signature told ophthalmopathy apart from stable hyperthyroidism with less than 90% sensitivity and roughly 83% specificity, and in testing the same model reached 80%/75%. During validation, the model predicted progression to ophthalmopathy a median of around 7 months ahead of onset, with more than 55% sensitivity and 72% to 85% specificity. No statistical method was used to fix the sample size in advance, and group allocation was not hidden from the investigators. Blood samples also contained most of the expanded thyroid clonotypes (frequency above 0.001), which suggests that blood repertoires may reflect thyroid immune responses.

The rearrangement combines TRBV7-9 with TRBJ1-2; TRBD1 could be the D gene, as 5 bases match. The specimen sequenced was peripheral blood or thyroid tissue (not recorded which). The TCR comes from an adult man with Graves' disease, either hyperthyroidism or ophthalmopathy (not recorded which). The CDR3 reads as follows: CASSYEAGLSLGYTF. The DNA reads as follows: TGTGCCAGCAGCTACGAAGCAGGGTTGAGCCTCGGCTACACCTTC.